Below, 15 T cell receptor beta chains from the same sample are listed, as sequenced in a study of beta chain features in type 1 diabetes. Reverse transcribing all isolated RNA meant expressed TCRB transcripts were sequenced. The method was immunoSEQ multiplex PCR; TCRdb's version includes in-frame clones alone and lacks a portion of them. This table has around 200,000 clones, about 12% appearing once. Specimen: central memory CD4+ T cells from blood. These receptors were taken from a woman aged 18-29 years in good health.

This clone has just a few counts. The chain links TRBV28 to TRBJ2-4; a weak D match, TRBD2 (5 bases). Germline-derived CDR1 and CDR2 are MDHEN and SYDVKM. This CDR3 has 17 amino acids. V shed 4 bases and J shed 2 bases, with 18 bases lying between them. The CDR3 DNA reads TGTGCCAGCAGTTCCGCCGAACTAGTTACGCCCAAAAACATTCAGTACTTC. It translates to CASSSAELVTPKNIQYF.

This sequence joins TRBV2 and TRBJ2-5; 7 bases agree with TRBD1. The germline V gene has CDR1 SNHLY and CDR2 FYNNEI. Unmatched junction bases numbered 5, after V lost 6 bases and J lost 4 bases. The CDR3 consists of 13 residues. The DNA for the CDR3 is TGTGCCAGCAGACCCCAGGGGGTAGAGACCCAGTACTTC. Its translation is CASRPQGVETQYF.

This clone was seen more than once but under ten times. J is TRBJ2-3 and V is TRBV28; TRBD2 agrees at 9 bases. The CDR3 has 14 residues. V was clipped by 10 bases and J by 2 bases; unmatched bases: 7. Germline CDR1 is MDHEN and CDR2 is SYDVKM. The CDR3 sequence: CATLSSGATDTQYF. Written as DNA, the CDR3 is TGTGCCACCCTATCTAGCGGGGCCACAGATACGCAGTATTTT.

This clone was observed a handful of times. The rearrangement uses TRBV9 and TRBJ2-7; 7 bases match TRBD2. Trimming removed 4 bases from V and 7 bases from J; junction bases left unmatched: 11. Per the germline V gene, CDR1 is SGDLS and CDR2 is YYNGEE. The CDR3 sequence is 14 residues long. CDR3 in DNA: TGTGCCAGCAGCCCGGCAGCGGGGACTGGGGAGCAGTACTTC. It translates to CASSPAAGTGEQYF.

This clone was found a few times. The chain carries TRBV7-2 and TRBJ2-7, with D possibly being TRBD2 (6 bases). V was trimmed by 1 base and J by 2 bases, leaving 12 bases between them. CDR3 length: 15 residues. Germline V CDR1 and CDR2: SGHTA, FQGNSA. The CDR3 protein is CASSLVGGATYEQYF. CDR3 in DNA: TGTGCCAGCAGCTTAGTCGGAGGGGCCACCTACGAGCAGTACTTC.

The count of this clone is one. V and J are TRBV5-1 and TRBJ2-3; 10 bases map to TRBD1. Germline V gene data show CDR1 as SGHRS and CDR2 as YFSETQ. The CDR3 extends over 15 amino acids. The V and J ends lost 5 bases and 5 bases, in that order; junction bases with no gene match: 8. The CDR3 region is CASRPPGQGRDTQYF. The DNA of the CDR3 is TGCGCCAGCAGGCCCCCGGGACAGGGGCGAGATACGCAGTATTTT.

CDR3 in amino acids: CASSARQGAQTGELFF. The DNA of the CDR3 is TGTGCCAGCAGCGCGAGACAGGGGGCGCAAACCGGGGAGCTGTTTTTT. V is TRBV11-2 and J is TRBJ2-2, with TRBD1 matching over 10 bases. The V segment lost 5 bases and the J segment 5 bases; nucleotides outside the gene matches: 8. The CDR3 length is 16 residues. CDR1 is SGHAT, CDR2 FQNNGV, per germline. Full variable domain (outside the CDR3, taken from reference TRBV11-2 and TRBJ2-2): EAGVAQSPRYKIIEKRQSVAFWCNPISGHATLYWYQQILGQGPKLLIQFQNNGVVDDSQLPKDRFSAERLKGVDSTLKIQPAKLEDSAVYLCASSARQGAQTGELFFGEGSRLTVL.

This clone has just a few counts. This rearrangement joins TRBV29-1 to TRBJ2-3; TRBD1 might be the D (5 bases). Trimming took 2 bases from V and 3 from J, leaving 9 bases between them. The germline V gene has CDR1 SQVTM and CDR2 ANQGSEA. CDR3 size: 13 residues. CDR3 residues: CSVEQGATDTQYF. CDR3 bases: TGCAGCGTTGAACAGGGTGCAACAGATACGCAGTATTTT.

This clone appeared a few times. The rearrangement joins TRBV30 to TRBJ1-5, with D tentatively TRBD1 (6 bases). Germline V lookup: CDR1 GTSNPN, CDR2 SVGIG (reference sequence). Trimming removed 5 bases at V and 14 bases at J, with 19 bases between. The CDR3 loop spans 12 amino acids. The CDR3 DNA reads TGTGCCTGGGGCGACTCGACAGGTCTCGAGCATTTT. Translated: CAWGDSTGLEHF.

This clone was detected only a few times. V is TRBV5-1 and J is TRBJ2-5, with D maybe TRBD1 (6 bases). CDR1 is SGHRS and CDR2 is YFSETQ in the germline V gene. V shed 0 bases and J shed 3 bases, with 9 bases lying between them. CDR3 length: 14 residues. CDR3 DNA: TGCGCCAGCAGCTTGGACGGACAGAAAGAGACCCAGTACTTC. This sequence encodes CASSLDGQKETQYF.

This clone was seen only a few times. The rearrangement links TRBV7-8 to TRBJ2-2; maybe TRBD1 (6 bases). CDR3 length: 15 residues. With 1 base removed from V and 5 bases from J, the gap between germline ends came to 11 bases. Germline loops: CDR1 SGHVS, CDR2 FQNEAQ. DNA of the CDR3: TGTGCCAGCAGCTTAGGGACGGGACAAACCGGGGAGCTGTTTTTT. This translates into CASSLGTGQTGELFF.

This clone was observed a few times. The chain couples TRBV7-2 to TRBJ2-5; 9 bases align to TRBD2. Germline-derived CDR1 and CDR2 are SGHTA and FQGNSA. Trimming removed 3 bases from V and 1 base from J; junction bases left unmatched: 6. The CDR3 has 16 residues. This CDR3 reads CASSLAGGGSQETQYF. The CDR3 DNA reads TGTGCCAGCAGCTTGGCGGGAGGGGGTTCCCAAGAGACCCAGTACTTC.

This clone was seen only once. The chain recombines TRBV7-2 with TRBJ2-7, with 7 bases aligning to TRBD2. The CDR3 runs 16 residues. V was clipped by 1 base and J by 2 bases; unmatched bases: 8. Germline V CDR1 and CDR2: SGHTA, FQGNSA. CDR3 protein: CASSLGGGATAYEQYF. As DNA, the CDR3 is TGTGCCAGCAGCTTAGGGGGAGGGGCTACCGCCTACGAGCAGTACTTC.

J is TRBJ1-1 and V is TRBV7-2, with 10 bases matching TRBD1. Germline V gene data show CDR1 as SGHTA and CDR2 as FQGNSA. CDR3 length equals 15 residues. V lost 4 bases and J lost 5; bases outside the gene matches: 7. The CDR3 spells CASSSGQGTWTEAFF. The CDR3 bases are TGTGCCAGCAGCTCGGGACAGGGGACGTGGACTGAAGCTTTCTTT.

The chain is built from TRBV18 and TRBJ2-7; 7 nucleotides align to TRBD2. The germline V gene has CDR1 KGHSH and CDR2 LQKENI. CDR3 length: 15 amino acids. The trim removed 3 bases at V and 5 bases at J, leaving 10 bases unmatched. DNA of the CDR3: TGTGCCAGCTCACCCCGCCACCCCGCGGGGGACGAGCAGTACTTC. It translates to CASSPRHPAGDEQYF.